This TCR beta chain was found in a study of beta chain features in type 1 diabetes. Study-wide points: Type 1 diabetes patients had moderately but significantly shorter TCRB CDR3s in all four CD4+ subsets. Whether TCRB rearrangement is influenced by HLA type went unresolved here. Type 1 diabetes patients had VDJ junctions that carried fewer insertions and more deletions.

Every isolated RNA sample was fully reverse transcribed, so sequencing captured expressed TCRB transcripts. The repertoire was sequenced with immunoSEQ multiplex PCR; TCRdb's copy has only in-frame clones and lacks some. The sample has 390,000 or so clones; approximately 15% are singletons. This clone was seen a handful of times. Its antigen is still unknown. The receptor was isolated from a man aged 25 to 40 in good health. Sequencing was carried out using naive CD4+ T cells from blood.

In nucleotides, the CDR3 is TGTGCCAGCAGTTCCCTAGGGGAGGGACTAGCGGGGCCAGATACGCAGTATTTT. Translating gives CASSSLGEGLAGPDTQYF. The rearrangement joins TRBV7-2 to TRBJ2-3, with TRBD2 matching 13 bases. CDR1 and CDR2 (germline): SGHTA, FQGNSA. V shed 6 bases, J shed 4 bases, and the junction held 13 bases outside the gene matches. The CDR3 is made up of 18 amino acids.